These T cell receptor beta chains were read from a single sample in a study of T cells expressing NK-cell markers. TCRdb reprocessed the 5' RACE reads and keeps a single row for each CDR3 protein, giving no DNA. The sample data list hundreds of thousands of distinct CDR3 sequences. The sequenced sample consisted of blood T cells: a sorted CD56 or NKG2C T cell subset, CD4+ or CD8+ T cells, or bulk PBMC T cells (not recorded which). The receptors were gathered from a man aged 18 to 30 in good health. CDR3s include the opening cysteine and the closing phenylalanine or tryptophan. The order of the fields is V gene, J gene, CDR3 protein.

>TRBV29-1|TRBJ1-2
CSVEAKITAPPLYGYTF
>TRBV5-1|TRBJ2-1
CASSLALDRDDEQFF
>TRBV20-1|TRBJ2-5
CSARDSHKAQYF
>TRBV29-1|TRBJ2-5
CSGKRRGPGETQYF
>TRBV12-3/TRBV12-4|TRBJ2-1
CASSPLLAGNNEQFF
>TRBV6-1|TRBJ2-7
CASRAASGSSYEQYF
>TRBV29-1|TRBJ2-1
CSVLGTGGSINEQFF
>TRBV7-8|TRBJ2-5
CASSSVRTGVETQYF
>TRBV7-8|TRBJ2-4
CASSLESNPSKNIQYF
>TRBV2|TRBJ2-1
CASNRLDSGRYNEQFF
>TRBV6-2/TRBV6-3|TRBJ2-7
CASSPRGRGGPYEQYF
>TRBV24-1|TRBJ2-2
CATPSPLDAGTNTGELFF
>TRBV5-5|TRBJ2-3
CASSFEVSFLDTQYF
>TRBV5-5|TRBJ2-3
CASSVVSGASTDTQYF
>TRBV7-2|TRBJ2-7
CASSPRTRDLEQYF
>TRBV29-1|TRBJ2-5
CSAEGGRPGQYF
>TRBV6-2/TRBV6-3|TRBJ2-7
CASSYPGQGLTYEQYF
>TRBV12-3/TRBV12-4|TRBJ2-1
CASSLRVNEQFF
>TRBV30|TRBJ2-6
CAWNRDRTNSGANVLTF
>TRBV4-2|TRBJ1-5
CASSQFQGGVNQPQHF
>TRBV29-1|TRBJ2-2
CSARTSGAGELFF
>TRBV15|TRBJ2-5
CATSRLLGEGGQETQYF
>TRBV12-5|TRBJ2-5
CASGSLTLGSASQETQYF
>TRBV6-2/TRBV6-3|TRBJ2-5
CASSIRDREETQYF